This entry lists 10 T cell receptor beta chains sequenced from one sample in a study of blood T cell repertoires in COVID-19. Assay used: immunoSEQ multiplex PCR; TCRdb lists only in-frame clones, some missing. The table lists 190,000 or so clones, about 84% of them singletons. Sequencing used PBMCs or T cells enriched from blood (not recorded which). The receptors shown here come from a woman aged 25 to 39 who had recovered from COVID-19.

V and J are TRBV2 and TRBJ2-1, with 9 bases lining up with TRBD1. This CDR3 has 20 residues. V shed 7 bases, J shed 0 bases, and the junction held 19 bases outside the gene matches. Germline CDR1 SNHLY, CDR2 FYNNEI. CDR3 bases: TGTGCCAGCACCCATACGAGGGGACAGGGACAGCAGGTCTCCTACAATGAGCAGTTCTTC. Its protein product is CASTHTRGQGQQVSYNEQFF.

The table lists this clone with a few counts. The chain carries TRBV7-9 and TRBJ1-1, with a possible D match to TRBD1 (5 bases). Germline lookup yields CDR1 SEHNR and CDR2 FQNEAQ (reference sequence). Trimming took 5 bases from V and 6 from J, leaving 10 bases between them. This CDR3 region has 12 residues. CDR3 in amino acids: CASSHQGPEAFF. The DNA for the CDR3 is TGTGCCAGCAGCCACCAGGGTCCTGAAGCTTTCTTT.

The chain joins TRBV28 to TRBJ2-3; D is perhaps TRBD2 (5 bases). V shed 3 bases and J shed 6 bases, with 19 bases lying between them. The CDR3 loop spans 16 amino acids. Germline CDR1 and CDR2: MDHEN and SYDVKM. The DNA of the CDR3 is TGTGCCAGCAGTTTGGTTGCGTACGAGGGCCAGGATACGCAGTATTTT. Its translation is CASSLVAYEGQDTQYF.

This chain connects TRBV2 to TRBJ1-5, with a possible D match to TRBD1 (5 bases). V was cut by 5 bases and J by 1 base, with 12 bases left in between. The CDR3 is 15 amino acids. CDR1 is SNHLY and CDR2 is FYNNEI in the germline V gene. The CDR3: CASSFQGKSNQPQHF. The CDR3 coding sequence is TGTGCCAGCAGTTTTCAGGGTAAAAGCAATCAGCCCCAGCATTTT.

Comment on this clone: Distinct nucleotide sequences in the sample also encode this CDR3. The chain carries TRBV5-1 and TRBJ2-7; D might be TRBD2 (5 bases). V gave up 7 bases and J gave up 1 base, with 9 bases separating them. CDR1 and CDR2 from the germline V gene are SGHRS and YFSETQ. The CDR3 contains 12 residues. The CDR3 sequence: CASRGQSYEQYF. The CDR3 DNA reads TGCGCCAGCCGAGGGCAATCCTACGAGCAGTACTTC.

This clone is a singleton in its sample. J is TRBJ2-2 and V is TRBV6-5; tentative D call: TRBD1 (6 bases). Germline-derived CDR1 and CDR2 are MNHEY and SVGAGI. V shed 4 bases and J shed 4 bases, with 16 bases lying between them. The CDR3 sequence is 16 residues long. CDR3 amino acids: CASSSGQTIGTGELFF. CDR3 nucleotides: TGTGCCAGCAGTTCCGGACAGACAATCGGCACCGGGGAGCTGTTTTTT.

The V and J genes are TRBV5-4 and TRBJ2-3; 7 nucleotides align to TRBD2. This CDR3 region has 15 residues. Germline loops: CDR1 SGHNT, CDR2 YYREEE (reference sequence). Trimming at V came to 10 bases and at J to 5 bases, leaving 16 bases not matched to a gene. As DNA, the CDR3 is TGTGCCGGCACGGTGTGGGGGAGGGCCGTAGATACGCAGTATTTT. Translated: CAGTVWGRAVDTQYF.

This clone was detected a few times. This sequence joins TRBV6-5 and TRBJ2-5, with D perhaps matching TRBD1 (6 bases). V lost 7 bases, J lost 7 bases, and 19 bases lay in between. CDR1 and CDR2 from the germline V gene are MNHEY and SVGAGI. The CDR3 length is 14 residues. The CDR3 loop reads CASIHINREGTQYF. In nucleotides, the CDR3 is TGTGCCAGCATTCATATAAACAGGGAAGGGACCCAGTACTTC.

The chain combines TRBV18 with TRBJ2-1; 9 bases agree with TRBD1. V lost 6 bases, J lost 6 bases, and 12 bases stayed unmatched. Germline values: CDR1 KGHSH, CDR2 LQKENI. The CDR3 length is 16 residues. The CDR3 DNA follows: TGTGCCAGCTCGGAACAGGGGGCGGGCACTGGCAATGAGCAGTTCTTC. This translates into CASSEQGAGTGNEQFF.

This CDR3 reads CASSLQAGSTEAFF. CDR3 in DNA: TGTGCCAGCAGCTTACAGGCCGGGAGCACTGAAGCTTTCTTT. The V gene is TRBV7-9, the J gene TRBJ1-1; D is unclear. CDR3 length equals 14 residues. Germline V gives CDR1 SEHNR, CDR2 FQNEAQ (reference sequence). The V and J ends lost 2 bases and 4 bases respectively, with 11 bases between them.